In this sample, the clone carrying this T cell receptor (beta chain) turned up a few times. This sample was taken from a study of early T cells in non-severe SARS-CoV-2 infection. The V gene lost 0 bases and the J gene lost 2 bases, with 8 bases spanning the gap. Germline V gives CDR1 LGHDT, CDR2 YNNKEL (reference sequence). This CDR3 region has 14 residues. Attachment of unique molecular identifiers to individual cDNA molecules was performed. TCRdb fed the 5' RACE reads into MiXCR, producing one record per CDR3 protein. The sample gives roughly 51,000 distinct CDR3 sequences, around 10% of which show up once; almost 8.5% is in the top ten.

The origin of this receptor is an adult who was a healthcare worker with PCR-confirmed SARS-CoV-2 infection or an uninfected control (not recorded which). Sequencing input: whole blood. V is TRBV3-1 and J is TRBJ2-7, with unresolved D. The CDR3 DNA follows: TGTGCCAGCAGCCAAGACTTGGCCGCCTACGAGCAGTACTTC. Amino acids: CASSQDLAAYEQYF.